Listed here are 9 T cell receptor beta chains from one sample, sequenced in a study of blood T cells in healthy people across ages (dated by TCRdb to the mid-2010s). Library creation used 5' RACE. These reads were obtained on an Illumina HiSeq 2500. A second PCR of about 7 to 12 cycles was performed with a sample-barcoded 5' primer and a J-beta primer mix. The public reads were quality trimmed at Q25 with fastp and then assembled into clones with MiXCR by TCRdb, keeping productive beta chains. All rows with the same CDR3 protein become a single entry with the most common DNA and genes. This sample gives roughly 560,000 distinct CDR3 sequences in total; approximately 25% of them show up just once. The top ten constitute roughly 9% of the sample. The sample also formed part of further work on T cells of mothers and their children.

The sample taken for sequencing was blood. Receptors were obtained from a boy aged 5-17 years in good health.

This clonotype was seen a handful of times. The V gene is TRBV7-2, the J gene TRBJ1-1; 8 bases align to TRBD1. J was trimmed by 5 bases and V by 5 bases; bases with no gene match: 7. The CDR3 extends over 14 amino acids. From germline, CDR1 is SGHTA and CDR2 FQGNSA. The CDR3 DNA reads as TGTGCCAGCAGCACGGGACAGGCGGGGACTGAAGCTTTCTTT. Its protein is CASSTGQAGTEAFF.

This clonotype came up once. The genes are TRBV20-1 and TRBJ1-6; 8 bases fit TRBD1. Germline V gives CDR1 DFQATT, CDR2 SNEGSKA (reference sequence). The CDR3 length is 15 residues. Trimming took 6 bases from V and 5 from J; bases not matched to a gene: 9. The CDR3 region has the DNA TGCAGTGCGGCGCCAGGGGGCAGGGATAATTCACCCCTCCACTTT. It is translated as CSAAPGGRDNSPLHF.

The V call is TRBV4-2, the J call TRBJ1-6; TRBD1 matches 10 bases. The J segment lost 0 bases and the V segment lost 4 bases, leaving 12 bases of the junction unmatched. Germline assignment: CDR1 LGHNA and CDR2 YNFKEQ. This CDR3 contains 20 residues. CDR3 amino acids: CASSPETGGLASSYNSPLHF. CDR3 nucleotide sequence: TGTGCCAGCAGCCCAGAGACAGGGGGCCTGGCTAGCTCCTATAATTCACCCCTCCACTTT.

The rearrangement uses TRBV6-6 and TRBJ2-7, with 9 bases lining up with TRBD2. Looked up from germline, CDR1 is MNHNY and CDR2 is SVGAGI (reference sequence). Trimming cost V 0 bases and J 2 bases; bases outside gene matches: 5. The CDR3 is made up of 16 amino acids. CDR3 sequence reads: CASSYSKSSGAYEQYF. For the CDR3, the DNA is TGTGCCAGCAGTTACTCGAAATCTAGCGGGGCCTACGAGCAGTACTTC.

This clonotype was seen at least ten times. This chain joins TRBV14 and TRBJ2-7, with D uncertain. This CDR3 has 12 amino acids. Germline V lookup: CDR1 SGHDN, CDR2 FVKESK. Trimming took 5 bases from V and 4 from J, leaving 9 bases between them. The CDR3 sequence is CASSYLGYEQYF. The DNA for the CDR3 is TGTGCCAGCAGCTATTTGGGGTACGAGCAGTACTTC. The entire variable domain, with the rest obtained from reference TRBV14 and TRBJ2-7, is as follows: EAGVTQFPSHSVIEKGQTVTLRCDPISGHDNLYWYRRVMGKEIKFLLHFVKESKQDESGMPNNRFLAERTGGTYSTLKVQPAELEDSGVYFCASSYLGYEQYFGPGTRLTVT.

This clonotype was detected only a few times. The J gene is TRBJ1-6, the V gene TRBV7-2, with D unresolved. The V end lost 5 bases, the J end lost 7 bases, and 12 bases lay between the germline ends. Germline V gene lookup returns CDR1 SGHTA and CDR2 FQGNSA. The CDR3 extends over 14 amino acids. The CDR3 region has the DNA TGTGCCAGCAGCCGAGACGGGTTCAATTCACCCCTCCACTTT. Translating gives CASSRDGFNSPLHF.

V usage is TRBV20-1 and J usage is TRBJ2-3; 13 bases agree with TRBD2. V trimming: 4 bases; J trimming: 2 bases; junction bases outside the gene matches: 9. The CDR3 is 17 residues long. From germline, CDR1 is DFQATT and CDR2 SNEGSKA (reference sequence). This CDR3 reads CSATTSGRGFLTDTQYF. The CDR3 DNA reads as TGCAGTGCTACAACTAGCGGGAGGGGATTCCTCACAGATACGCAGTATTTT.

V gene TRBV7-2 combines with J gene TRBJ1-2, with 7 bases fitting TRBD1. The CDR3 extends over 16 amino acids. Germline values: CDR1 SGHTA, CDR2 FQGNSA. V was clipped by 4 bases and J by 5 bases; unmatched bases: 13. CDR3 DNA sequence: TGTGCCAGCAGCTCCTACTCCGGGACAGCTGTTTATGGCTACACCTTC. Protein product: CASSSYSGTAVYGYTF.

This clonotype was seen repeatedly, ten times or more. CDR3 amino acids: CSVEGPGLYNEQFF. CDR3 DNA: TGCAGCGTTGAGGGGCCGGGACTTTACAATGAGCAGTTCTTC. The J gene is TRBJ2-1, the V gene TRBV29-1; D perhaps matches TRBD2 (6 bases). In germline, CDR1 is SQVTM, CDR2 ANQGSEA. The CDR3 totals 14 residues. The V and J ends lost 3 bases and 4 bases respectively, with 13 bases between them.